This T cell receptor beta chain was sequenced for a study of neurological immune-mediated disorders. In germline, CDR1 is SNHLY, CDR2 FYNNEI. CDR3 length: 13 amino acids. There are many counts of this clonotype. Antigen specificity is unknown. Study-level results: The absence of any CDR3 amino acid sequence shared by expanded clones across subjects suggests that repertoires were private in all groups.

The cDNA came from 5'RACE with 10-nucleotide random UMIs. In TCRdb, the 5' RACE reads were re-called with MiXCR into one record per CDR3 protein. The sample records 50,000 to 60,000 distinct CDR3 sequences, about 4% being singletons. This TCR derives from a woman aged 40 to 50 with multiple sclerosis. The chain employs TRBV2 and TRBJ1-1, with D perhaps matching TRBD1 (5 bases). Sequencing was performed on CD4+ T cells from blood. CDR3 nucleotides: TGTGCAAACCAGTGGGGGGTGAACACTGAAGCTTTCTTT. This codes for CANQWGVNTEAFF.